The T cell receptor (beta chain) under discussion was sequenced for a study of cytomegalovirus exposure and HLA in healthy donors. The protocol was immunoSEQ multiplex PCR, while the TCRdb copy is restricted to in-frame clones and leaves out a portion. The sample shows 140,000 to 150,000 clones, 94% of them seen only once. Germline CDR1 SSHAT, CDR2 FNYEAQ (reference sequence). The length of the CDR3 is 14 residues. The approximately 120-subject validation cohort, separate from the roughly 700-subject first cohort, included the donors. As concerns this clone: Its target is unknown. The junction shows a germline mismatch at one end, possibly a read error.

Study results and caveats: The tendency of first-cohort TCR clusters to co-occur in the 120 or so validation repertoires was the finding of a later analysis. High sensitivity and specificity were reportedly achieved when the classifier diagnosed cytomegalovirus status.

The specimen was PBMCs. This TCR was sampled from a man in his late teens or twenties in good health and CMV-seropositive. This chain connects TRBV7-7 to TRBJ2-5; TRBD2 aligns across 7 bases. CDR3: CASSPSGLGKTQYF. The DNA for the CDR3 is TGTGCTAGCAGCCCCAGCGGACTAGGAAAGACCCAGTACTTC. The variable domain in full, completed from reference TRBV7-7 and TRBJ2-5, reads GAGVSQSPRYKVTKRGQDVTLRCDPISSHATLYWYQQALGQGPEFLTYFNYEAQPDKSGLPSDRFSAERPEGSISTLTIQRTEQRDSAMYRCASSPSGLGKTQYFGPGTRLLVL.